The 29 T cell receptor beta chains in this list originate from one sample, sequenced in a study of CD8 T cells in Susac syndrome. RNA amounts of about 0.5 to 1 ug underwent reverse transcription with random hexamers. TCRdb redid the calling of the immunoSEQ multiplex PCR reads with MiXCR, one entry per CDR3 protein. This sample has about 140,000 distinct CDR3 sequences; about 95% occur once, and the top ten carry approximately 0.11%. The sequencing input was CD4+ T cells from PBMCs. These receptors all stem from a human donor with multiple sclerosis.

V gene TRBV19 combines with J gene TRBJ2-1; 7 bases are a match to TRBD1. The V gene end was trimmed by 4 bases and the J gene end by 6 bases; junction bases not matched to a gene: 9. The CDR3 runs to 15 residues. CDR1 and CDR2 (germline): LNHDA, SQIVND (reference sequence). As DNA, the CDR3 is TGTGCCAGTAGTAGTACGGGACAGTATATCAATGAGCAGTTCTTC. Protein product: CASSSTGQYINEQFF.

The J gene is TRBJ1-2, the V gene TRBV10-3; 8 nucleotides align to TRBD1. The V and J ends lost 2 bases and 6 bases, in that order; junction bases with no gene match: 11. Germline CDR1 and CDR2: ENHRY and SYGVKD. This CDR3 spans 16 amino acids. The CDR3 region has the DNA TGTGCCATCAGTGAGGAACGGGGACAGGCAACTGATGGCTACACCTTC. It yields the protein CAISEERGQATDGYTF.

The chain joins TRBV29-1 to TRBJ1-4, with 9 bases that match TRBD1. V gave up 6 bases and J gave up 3 bases; unmatched junction bases: 8. The CDR3 is 15 residues long. The germline CDR1 and CDR2 sequences are SQVTM and ANQGSEA. The CDR3 region is CSVKFRTGANEKLFF. In nucleotides, the CDR3 is TGCAGCGTGAAATTCAGGACAGGGGCTAATGAAAAACTGTTTTTT.

The rearrangement joins TRBV7-3 to TRBJ2-3; TRBD2 matches 11 bases. Germline V CDR1 and CDR2: SGHTA, FQGTGA. This CDR3 is 19 amino acids long. J lost 3 bases, V lost 6 bases, and 17 bases had no gene match. The CDR3 reads CASSTKPRRLAGITDTQYF. The DNA for the CDR3 is TGTGCCAGCAGTACCAAGCCAAGACGACTAGCGGGAATAACAGATACGCAGTATTTT. The whole variable domain, remainder taken from reference TRBV7-3 and TRBJ2-3, is GAGVSQTPSNKVTEKGKYVELRCDPISGHTALYWYRQSLGQGPEFLIYFQGTGAADDSGLPNDRFFAVRPEGSVSTLKIQRTERGDSAVYLCASSTKPRRLAGITDTQYFGPGTRLTVL.

This rearrangement joins TRBV24-1 to TRBJ2-1; D remains unclear. V lost 5 bases to trimming and J lost 0 bases, with 13 bases between them. The CDR3 consists of 16 residues. CDR1 is KGHDR, CDR2 SFDVKD, per germline. The CDR3 bases are TGTGCCACCAGTGGCGTCGACACGATCTCCTACAATGAGCAGTTCTTC. This encodes CATSGVDTISYNEQFF.

V gene TRBV27 combines with J gene TRBJ2-2, with D unresolved. Germline-derived CDR1 and CDR2 are MNHEY and SMNVEV (reference sequence). Trimming took off 6 bases at V and 0 bases at J, with 8 bases between the two ends. This CDR3 has 14 residues. The CDR3 coding sequence is TGTGCCAGCAGGGGCCAGACGAACACCGGGGAGCTGTTTTTT. Translation: CASRGQTNTGELFF.

The V call is TRBV28, the J call TRBJ2-5; no clear D gene. The CDR3 extends over 13 amino acids. The V gene lost 2 bases and the J gene lost 5 bases, with 9 bases spanning the gap. Germline CDR1 and CDR2: MDHEN and SYDVKM. The chain's CDR3 is CASSLNPKETQYF. DNA for the CDR3: TGTGCCAGCAGTTTAAATCCCAAGGAGACCCAGTACTTC.

Only one count was recorded for this clonotype. The chain uses TRBV10-3 and TRBJ2-5; D may be TRBD1 or TRBD2 (6 bases each). V was trimmed by 4 bases and J by 3 bases, leaving 12 bases between them. This CDR3 region has 14 residues. Germline V gene lookup returns CDR1 ENHRY and CDR2 SYGVKD. Here the CDR3 DNA reads TGTGCCATCAGTGTAGGGGGGCCAGAAGAGACCCAGTACTTC. It is translated as CAISVGGPEETQYF.

The J gene is TRBJ2-7, the V gene TRBV19, with 8 bases fitting TRBD1. V trimming: 5 bases; J trimming: 6 bases; junction bases outside the gene matches: 12. Germline V gene data show CDR1 as LNHDA and CDR2 as SQIVND (reference sequence). The CDR3 spans 15 residues. DNA of the CDR3: TGTGCCAGTAGTCCCGACAGGGGATCAGCCTCCGAGCAGTACTTC. Residues: CASSPDRGSASEQYF.

This sequence joins TRBV19 and TRBJ2-3; 8 bases are shared with TRBD2. The CDR3 length is 15 residues. The trim removed 4 bases at V and 1 base at J, leaving 4 bases unmatched. From germline, CDR1 is LNHDA and CDR2 SQIVND (reference sequence). Here the CDR3 DNA reads TGTGCCAGTAGTACCGGACTAGCACGCACAGATACGCAGTATTTT. It specifies CASSTGLARTDTQYF.

The chain links TRBV29-1 to TRBJ2-7; TRBD2 is a possible D gene (5 bases). The CDR3 length is 13 residues. The germline V gene has CDR1 SQVTM and CDR2 ANQGSEA. Trimming removed 0 bases from V and 6 bases from J, with 12 bases in between. The CDR3 here is CSVEDWRTGEQYF. CDR3 nucleotides: TGCAGCGTTGAAGACTGGAGGACGGGCGAGCAGTACTTC.

This clonotype was detected only a few times. V gene TRBV12-3 or TRBV12-4 combines with J gene TRBJ1-2; D ambiguous. CDR3 size: 13 residues. V was trimmed by 3 bases and J by 4 bases, leaving 9 bases between them. The CDR3 reads CASSFRGGYGYTF. DNA of the CDR3: TGTGCCAGCAGTTTCCGGGGAGGCTATGGCTACACCTTC.

V usage is TRBV6-5 and J usage is TRBJ2-7, with D maybe TRBD2 (5 bases). V lost 7 bases and J 0 bases, leaving 13 bases between the germline ends. The CDR3 consists of 14 residues. CDR1 MNHEY and CDR2 SVGAGI come from the germline V gene. This chain's CDR3 is CASTRTASSYEQYF. The DNA of the CDR3 is TGTGCCAGCACTCGGACTGCCAGCTCCTACGAGCAGTACTTC.

The rearrangement uses TRBV20-1 and TRBJ2-5; no clear D gene. Trimming shortened V by 2 bases and J by 2 bases, and 9 bases separated the two germline ends. The CDR3 loop spans 13 amino acids. CDR1 is DFQATT and CDR2 is SNEGSKA in the germline V gene (reference sequence). The CDR3 sequence is CSARSNWQETQYF. The CDR3 bases are TGCAGTGCTAGATCTAATTGGCAAGAGACCCAGTACTTC.

The sample holds one count of this clonotype. This chain links TRBV9 with TRBJ2-2; D call uncertain. V was trimmed by 0 bases and J by 3 bases, leaving 9 bases between them. The CDR3 covers 15 residues. Germline CDR1 and CDR2: SGDLS and YYNGEE. CDR3 in amino acids: CASSVGGVDTGELFF. CDR3 DNA: TGTGCCAGCAGCGTAGGAGGTGTGGACACCGGGGAGCTGTTTTTT. The full variable domain, rest sourced from reference TRBV9 and TRBJ2-2, is DSGVTQTPKHLITATGQRVTLRCSPRSGDLSVYWYQQSLDQGLQFLIQYYNGEERAKGNILERFSAQQFPDLHSELNLSSLELGDSALYFCASSVGGVDTGELFFGEGSRLTVL.

The rearrangement joins TRBV12-3 or TRBV12-4 to TRBJ2-7; D is ambiguous. The CDR3 sequence is 11 residues long. Trimming left V 4 bases short and J 7 bases short, with 8 bases between. CDR3: CASSSQYEQYF. The CDR3 bases are TGTGCCAGCAGTTCACAATATGAGCAGTACTTC.

This chain uses TRBV5-1 with TRBJ2-7, with a weak D call TRBD2 (5 bases). V was pared by 4 bases and J by 2 bases, with 10 bases between. Germline loops: CDR1 SGHRS, CDR2 YFSETQ. The CDR3 consists of 13 residues. The CDR3 bases are TGCGCCAGCAGCGAGACCGGGGCCTACGAGCAGTACTTC. This codes for CASSETGAYEQYF.

J is TRBJ1-4 and V is TRBV7-9; 7 bases match TRBD1. V gave up 5 bases and J gave up 10 bases; unmatched junction bases: 16. There are 16 residues in the CDR3. Germline CDR1 is SEHNR and CDR2 is FQNEAQ (reference sequence). The CDR3 DNA reads as TGTGCCAGCAGCCTCCAATCCCAGGGGAGGACAGGAAAACTGTTTTTT. It codes for CASSLQSQGRTGKLFF.

This sequence joins TRBV7-9 and TRBJ2-7, with D perhaps given as TRBD1 or TRBD2 (5 bases each). The CDR3 has 13 residues. V was clipped by 11 bases and J by 3 bases, with 17 bases between them. Germline V gives CDR1 SEHNR, CDR2 FQNEAQ (reference sequence). CDR3 region: CAGAPAGGYEQYF. The CDR3 DNA is TGTGCCGGGGCCCCCGCCGGAGGCTACGAGCAGTACTTC.

This sequence joins TRBV12-3 or TRBV12-4 and TRBJ1-2, with a tentative D call TRBD1 (5 bases). The CDR3 covers 14 residues. The V end was cut by 4 bases, the J end by 8 bases, with 17 bases between. The CDR3: CASSSLGVTGGYTF. For the CDR3, the DNA is TGTGCCAGCAGTTCGTTGGGGGTTACGGGCGGCTACACCTTC.

The chain employs TRBV20-1 and TRBJ1-5; 10 bases are a match to TRBD1. Unmatched junction bases numbered 5, after V lost 7 bases and J lost 5 bases. The length of the CDR3 is 13 residues. CDR1 DFQATT and CDR2 SNEGSKA come from the germline V gene (reference sequence). The chain's CDR3 is CSVLGQGDQPQHF. CDR3 DNA: TGCAGTGTGCTCGGACAGGGGGATCAGCCCCAGCATTTT.

This clonotype came up once. This chain links TRBV30 with TRBJ1-1, with 10 positions matching TRBD1. The junction had 6 bases not matched to a gene; V was cut back by 2 bases and J by 3 bases. There are 15 residues in the CDR3. Germline CDR1 reads GTSNPN; CDR2 reads SVGIG (reference sequence). CDR3 region: CAWSSPTGGYTEAFF. As DNA, the CDR3 is TGTGCCTGGAGTTCTCCGACAGGGGGCTACACTGAAGCTTTCTTT.

This chain's CDR3 is CASRRDPLETQYF. CDR3 coding DNA: TGTGCCAGCAGACGGGACCCTCTAGAGACCCAGTACTTC. The rearrangement links TRBV6-5 to TRBJ2-5; D may be TRBD1 or TRBD2 (5 bases each). The CDR3 loop spans 13 amino acids. Germline V gene sequence: CDR1 MNHEY, CDR2 SVGAGI. Trimming pared 6 bases from V and 4 bases from J, leaving 12 bases between.

This rearrangement joins TRBV15 to TRBJ2-3; TRBD2 agrees at 12 bases. Germline CDR1 is LNHNV and CDR2 is YYDKDF (reference sequence). This CDR3 has 19 residues. J was trimmed by 0 bases and V by 1 base; bases with no gene match: 8. The CDR3 sequence is CATSRGTSGDFSSTDTQYF. DNA of the CDR3: TGTGCCACCAGCAGAGGGACTAGCGGGGACTTCTCTAGCACAGATACGCAGTATTTT.

V gene TRBV29-1 combines with J gene TRBJ2-5; D is possibly TRBD1 or TRBD2 (5 bases each). The CDR3 runs 14 residues. Germline CDR1 reads SQVTM; CDR2 reads ANQGSEA. The V and J ends lost 8 bases and 5 bases respectively, with 21 bases between them. The CDR3 region is CSTAGTASRETQYF. The CDR3 DNA is TGCAGCACCGCAGGGACGGCCTCAAGGGAGACCCAGTACTTC. Looking up the rest from reference TRBV29-1 and TRBJ2-5 gives the full variable domain: SAVISQKPSRDICQRGTSLTIQCQVDSQVTMMFWYRQQPGQSLTLIATANQGSEATYESGFVIDKFPISRPNLTFSTLTVSNMSPEDSSIYLCSTAGTASRETQYFGPGTRLLVL.

The V gene is TRBV3-1, the J gene TRBJ1-2; D ambiguous. Germline values: CDR1 LGHDT, CDR2 YNNKEL (reference sequence). The CDR3 has 14 residues. With 1 base removed from V and 7 bases from J, the gap between germline ends came to 13 bases. The CDR3 loop is CASSQVEGAGGYTF. The CDR3 DNA is TGTGCCAGCAGCCAAGTGGAGGGAGCTGGTGGCTACACCTTC. The whole variable domain, filled in from reference TRBV3-1 and TRBJ1-2, reads DTAVSQTPKYLVTQMGNDKSIKCEQNLGHDTMYWYKQDSKKFLKIMFSYNNKELIINETVPNRFSPKSPDKAHLNLHINSLELGDSAVYFCASSQVEGAGGYTFGSGTRLTVV.

V gene TRBV28 combines with J gene TRBJ2-6, with D unresolved. Germline-derived CDR1 and CDR2 are MDHEN and SYDVKM. V dropped 8 bases and J dropped 0 bases, with 11 bases sitting between them. This CDR3 is built from 15 residues. CDR3 nucleotide sequence: TGTGCCAGCGGCCTTGTAGGCTCTGGGGCCAACGTCCTGACTTTC. This encodes CASGLVGSGANVLTF.

The rearrangement uses TRBV30 and TRBJ1-3; unclear D gene. This CDR3 region has 12 residues. Germline lookup yields CDR1 GTSNPN and CDR2 SVGIG (reference sequence). The V and J ends lost 1 base and 6 bases respectively, with 7 bases between them. The CDR3 DNA reads TGTGCCTGGAGTGGGAGGGAAAACACCATATATTTT. This codes for CAWSGRENTIYF.

The chain is built from TRBV18 and TRBJ1-6, with TRBD1 as a possible D gene (6 bases). V lost 4 bases and J lost 6, with 10 bases in between. CDR1 and CDR2 from the germline V gene are KGHSH and LQKENI. The CDR3 runs to 14 residues. Here the CDR3 reads CASSQGGTNSPLHF. CDR3 nucleotides: TGTGCCAGCTCACAGGGGGGAACTAATTCACCCCTCCACTTT.